The 15 T cell receptor beta chains given below trace back to one sample, sequenced in a study of molecular identifiers for immune sequencing clone quantification. TCRdb passed the PCR reads through MiXCR, listing each CDR3 protein once. The sample records approximately 590,000 distinct CDR3 sequences, less than 30% being singletons. The sequencing input was naive CD8+ T cells from blood, with Jurkat cell RNA spiked in. Subset reported: FACS-sorted CD8+CD4-CCR7+CD45RA+ naive T cells. Source of these receptors: a human donor in good health. Some libraries in this study had Jurkat cell RNA spiked in.

For this clonotype: This may be a read error: a much more frequent sequence differs by one nucleotide. The chain carries TRBV7-9 and TRBJ2-7; TRBD1 might be the D (5 bases). Trimming pared 5 bases from V and 5 bases from J, leaving 16 bases between. The CDR3 sequence is 14 residues long. CDR1 and CDR2 from the germline V gene are SEHNR and FQNEAQ (reference sequence). CDR3: CASSRTETDHEQYF. The CDR3 nucleotides are TGTGCCAGCAGCCGGACCGAGACAGACCACGAGCAGTACTTC.

Ten or more counts support this clonotype. This chain uses TRBV6-2 or TRBV6-3 with TRBJ1-5; no clear D. This CDR3 has 16 residues. V lost 6 bases and J lost 9, with 24 bases in between. Looked up from germline, CDR1 is MNHEY and CDR2 is SVGEGT. CDR3 in DNA: TGTGCCAGCAGCTACCTGGACCGACCCGAAATTCTGCCCCAGCATTTT. Its translation is CASSYLDRPEILPQHF.

The chain couples TRBV4-1 to TRBJ1-5; D gene unclear. Trimming pared 4 bases from V and 4 bases from J, leaving 14 bases between. CDR1 and CDR2 from the germline V gene are MGHRA and YSYEKL. The CDR3 has 15 residues. The DNA of the CDR3 is TGCGCCAGCAGCCTCGGGAGTAGACAAAATCAGCCCCAGCATTTT. Protein: CASSLGSRQNQPQHF.

This clonotype has ten or more counts. The chain joins TRBV12-5 to TRBJ1-5; D is perhaps TRBD1 (5 bases). Germline values: CDR1 LGHNT, CDR2 FRNRAP. The V gene lost 6 bases and the J gene lost 4 bases, with 16 bases spanning the gap. The CDR3 consists of 15 residues. CDR3 DNA: TGTGCTAGTGGACCAAATCAGGGAGATAATCAGCCCCAGCATTTT. Encoded protein: CASGPNQGDNQPQHF.

The V and J genes are TRBV19 and TRBJ1-2; the D gene is possibly TRBD1 (5 bases). The CDR3 is made up of 12 amino acids. Looked up from germline, CDR1 is LNHDA and CDR2 is SQIVND (reference sequence). V was trimmed by 8 bases and J by 4 bases, leaving 11 bases between them. CDR3 coding DNA: TGTGCCAGTTACACTGGGGGCTATGGCTACACCTTC. It codes for CASYTGGYGYTF.

This clonotype has only a few counts. The chain links TRBV19 to TRBJ2-7, with 9 bases that match TRBD2. This CDR3 spans 16 amino acids. Germline CDR1 reads LNHDA; CDR2 reads SQIVND (reference sequence). V lost 3 bases, J lost 4 bases, and 10 bases stayed unmatched. CDR3 protein: CASSMIAGVPLYEQYF. Here the CDR3 DNA reads TGTGCCAGTAGTATGATAGCGGGAGTCCCCCTGTACGAGCAGTACTTC. Filled out from reference TRBV19 and TRBJ2-7, the complete variable domain reads DGGITQSPKYLFRKEGQNVTLSCEQNLNHDAMYWYRQDPGQGLRLIYYSQIVNDFQKGDIAEGYSVSREKKESFPLTVTSAQKNPTAFYLCASSMIAGVPLYEQYFGPGTRLTVT.

Remarks on this clonotype: A junction end diverges from the germline sequence, so it may reflect a read error. The chain links TRBV3-1 to TRBJ2-3, with 9 bases identical to TRBD2. This CDR3 region has 17 residues. Germline values: CDR1 LGHDT, CDR2 YNNKEL (reference sequence). CDR3 loop: CASSQPYQTSGQDTRYF. CDR3 bases: TGTGCCAGCAGCCAGCCTTATCAGACTAGCGGCCAAGATACGCGGTATTTT.

In this sample, this clonotype turned up a few times. The chain employs TRBV10-3 and TRBJ2-5, with no clear D. V shed 3 bases and J shed 2 bases, with 16 bases lying between them. CDR1 ENHRY and CDR2 SYGVKD come from the germline V gene. This CDR3 comprises 16 residues. Written as DNA, the CDR3 is TGTGCCATCAGTGATAGTAGGCAGAATGTTCAAGAGACCCAGTACTTC. Translation gives CAISDSRQNVQETQYF.

With regard to this clonotype: A much larger clone differs from this one at a single base, so this may be a read error. No conserved phenylalanine or tryptophan is present at the end of the CDR3, so a read error is the likely explanation. The V gene is TRBV9, the J gene TRBJ2-5, with D possibly TRBD2 on 5 matching bases. V shed 0 bases and J shed 7 bases, with 13 bases lying between them. The CDR3 is 14 residues long. Per the germline V gene, CDR1 is SGDLS and CDR2 is YYNGEE. The CDR3 spells CASSVAGAGGTQYL. CDR3 sequence (DNA): TGTGCCAGCAGCGTAGCAGGAGCCGGAGGGACCCAGTACCTC.

This clonotype was seen ten or more times. V usage is TRBV7-9 and J usage is TRBJ2-2, with D unresolved. This CDR3 contains 16 residues. Looked up from germline, CDR1 is SEHNR and CDR2 is FQNEAQ (reference sequence). Trimming took off 1 base at V and 0 bases at J, with 9 bases between the two ends. The CDR3 here is CASSLENGANTGELFF. CDR3 coding DNA: TGTGCCAGCAGCTTAGAAAATGGGGCGAACACCGGGGAGCTGTTTTTT. The full variable domain, its missing parts supplied by reference TRBV7-9 and TRBJ2-2, is DTGVSQNPRHKITKRGQNVTFRCDPISEHNRLYWYRQTLGQGPEFLTYFQNEAQLEKSRLLSDRFSAERPKGSFSTLEIQRTEQGDSAMYLCASSLENGANTGELFFGEGSRLTVL.

The table lists this clonotype with a few counts. The V gene is TRBV7-2, the J gene TRBJ2-3; 7 bases are a match to TRBD1. CDR3 length: 18 amino acids. V was pared by 3 bases and J by 1 base, with 13 bases of the junction left unmatched. Germline CDR1 and CDR2: SGHTA and FQGNSA. The CDR3 is CASSFQTGSLFGTDTQYF. In DNA form, the CDR3 reads TGTGCCAGCAGCTTCCAGACAGGGTCCCTATTCGGCACAGATACGCAGTATTTT.

This rearrangement joins TRBV27 to TRBJ2-7; possibly TRBD1 or TRBD2 for D (5 bases each). This CDR3 contains 14 residues. The germline V and J ends were trimmed by 0 bases and 7 bases, with 13 bases remaining between them. The germline V gene has CDR1 MNHEY and CDR2 SMNVEV (reference sequence). This CDR3 is CASSLSAGAQEQYF. The CDR3 nucleotides read TGTGCCAGCAGTTTATCCGCCGGGGCCCAAGAGCAGTACTTC.

V usage is TRBV4-1 and J usage is TRBJ1-4; D not resolved. V dropped 2 bases and J dropped 0 bases, with 10 bases sitting between them. The CDR3 has 16 amino acids. CDR1 and CDR2 from the germline V gene are MGHRA and YSYEKL. Here the CDR3 reads CASSQTHGTTNEKLFF. As DNA, the CDR3 is TGCGCCAGCAGCCAAACCCACGGGACAACTAATGAAAAACTGTTTTTT.

Concerning this clonotype: Being one base from a much bigger clone, this may be a read error. This chain uses TRBV5-5 with TRBJ1-1; TRBD1 might be the D (6 bases). The CDR3 sequence is 15 residues long. CDR1 is SGHKS and CDR2 is YYEKEE in the germline V gene (reference sequence). CDR3 sequence (DNA): TGTGCCAGCAGCTCGCTGACAGGTGTGAACACTGAAGCTTCCTTT. This translates into CASSSLTGVNTEASF.

Only a few counts were recorded for this clonotype. The CDR3 region is CASSLAPRLVSTDTQYF. The CDR3 nucleotides read TGTGCCAGCAGCTTAGCCCCTAGACTAGTCAGCACAGATACGCAGTATTTT. The chain is built from TRBV11-2 and TRBJ2-3; D perhaps matches TRBD2 (6 bases). The CDR3 has 17 amino acids. Per the germline V gene, CDR1 is SGHAT and CDR2 is FQNNGV. Trimming shortened V by 1 base and J by 0 bases, and 14 bases separated the two germline ends.